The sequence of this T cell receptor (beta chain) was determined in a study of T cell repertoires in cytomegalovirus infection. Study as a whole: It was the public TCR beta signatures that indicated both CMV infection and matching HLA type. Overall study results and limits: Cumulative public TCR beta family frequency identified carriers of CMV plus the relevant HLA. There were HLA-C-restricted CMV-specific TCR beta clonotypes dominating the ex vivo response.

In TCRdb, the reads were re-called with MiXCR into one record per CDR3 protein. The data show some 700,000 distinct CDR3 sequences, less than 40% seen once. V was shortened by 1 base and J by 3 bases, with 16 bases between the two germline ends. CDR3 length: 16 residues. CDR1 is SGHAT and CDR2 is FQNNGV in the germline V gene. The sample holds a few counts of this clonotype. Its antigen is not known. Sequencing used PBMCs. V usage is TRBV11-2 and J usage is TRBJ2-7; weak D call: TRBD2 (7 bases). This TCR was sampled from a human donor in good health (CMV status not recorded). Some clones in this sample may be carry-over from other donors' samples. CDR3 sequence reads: CASSLVSGGSVYEQYF. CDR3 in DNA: TGTGCCAGCAGCTTAGTGTCGGGGGGCTCGGTCTACGAGCAGTACTTC.